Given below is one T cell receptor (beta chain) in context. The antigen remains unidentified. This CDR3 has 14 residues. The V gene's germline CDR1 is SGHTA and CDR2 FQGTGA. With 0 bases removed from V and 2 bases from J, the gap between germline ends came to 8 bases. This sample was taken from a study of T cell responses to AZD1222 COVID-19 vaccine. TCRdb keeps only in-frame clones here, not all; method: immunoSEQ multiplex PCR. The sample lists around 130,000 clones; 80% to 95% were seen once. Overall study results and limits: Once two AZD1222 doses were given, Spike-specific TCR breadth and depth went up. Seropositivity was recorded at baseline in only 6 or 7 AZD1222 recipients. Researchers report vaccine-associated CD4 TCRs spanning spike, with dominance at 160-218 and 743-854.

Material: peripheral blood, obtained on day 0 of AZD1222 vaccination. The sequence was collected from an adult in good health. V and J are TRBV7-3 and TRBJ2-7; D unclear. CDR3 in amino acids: CASSLTFTPYEQYF. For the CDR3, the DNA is TGTGCCAGCAGCTTAACTTTCACCCCCTACGAGCAGTACTTC. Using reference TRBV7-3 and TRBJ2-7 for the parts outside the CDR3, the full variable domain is GAGVSQTPSNKVTEKGKYVELRCDPISGHTALYWYRQSLGQGPEFLIYFQGTGAADDSGLPNDRFFAVRPEGSVSTLKIQRTERGDSAVYLCASSLTFTPYEQYFGPGTRLTVT.